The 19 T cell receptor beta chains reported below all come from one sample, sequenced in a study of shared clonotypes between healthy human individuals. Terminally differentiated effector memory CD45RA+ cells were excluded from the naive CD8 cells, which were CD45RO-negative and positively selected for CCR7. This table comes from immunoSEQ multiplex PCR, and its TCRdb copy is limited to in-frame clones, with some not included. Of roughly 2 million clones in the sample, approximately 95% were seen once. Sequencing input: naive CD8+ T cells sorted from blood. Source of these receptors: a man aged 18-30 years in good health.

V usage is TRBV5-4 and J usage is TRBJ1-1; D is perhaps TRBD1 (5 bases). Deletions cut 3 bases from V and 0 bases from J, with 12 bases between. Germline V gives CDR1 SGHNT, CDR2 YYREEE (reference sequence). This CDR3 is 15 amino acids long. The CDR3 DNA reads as TGTGCCAGCAGCTGGGGGAGGGCAGTGAACACTGAAGCTTTCTTT. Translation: CASSWGRAVNTEAFF.

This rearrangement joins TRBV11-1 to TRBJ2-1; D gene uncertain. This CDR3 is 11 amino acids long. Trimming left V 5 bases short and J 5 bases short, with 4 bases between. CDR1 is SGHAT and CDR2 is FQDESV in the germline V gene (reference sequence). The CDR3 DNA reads TGTGCCAGCAGCGGCAACAATGAGCAGTTCTTC. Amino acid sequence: CASSGNNEQFF.

The chain's CDR3 is CASSLRTSGLEADTQYF. CDR3 nucleotide sequence: TGTGCCAGCAGCCTCCGGACTAGCGGGCTCGAAGCAGATACGCAGTATTTT. The chain recombines TRBV7-9 with TRBJ2-3; 11 bases agree with TRBD2. The germline V gene encodes CDR1 SEHNR and CDR2 FQNEAQ (reference sequence). CDR3 length: 17 residues. The junction had 11 bases not matched to a gene; V was cut back by 5 bases and J by 4 bases.

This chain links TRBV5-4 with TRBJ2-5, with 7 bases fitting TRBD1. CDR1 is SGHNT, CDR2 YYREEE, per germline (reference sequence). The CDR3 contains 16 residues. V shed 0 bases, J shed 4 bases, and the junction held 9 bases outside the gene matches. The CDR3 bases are TGTGCCAGCAGCTTGGGGGCCGGGACAGTAGGAGAGACCCAGTACTTC. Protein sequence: CASSLGAGTVGETQYF.

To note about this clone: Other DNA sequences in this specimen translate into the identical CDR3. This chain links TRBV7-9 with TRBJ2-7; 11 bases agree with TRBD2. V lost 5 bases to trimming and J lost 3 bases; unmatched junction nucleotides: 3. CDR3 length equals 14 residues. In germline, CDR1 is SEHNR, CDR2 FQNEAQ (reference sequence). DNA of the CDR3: TGTGCCAGCAGCCTGGGACTAGCGGACTACGAGCAGTACTTC. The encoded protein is CASSLGLADYEQYF.

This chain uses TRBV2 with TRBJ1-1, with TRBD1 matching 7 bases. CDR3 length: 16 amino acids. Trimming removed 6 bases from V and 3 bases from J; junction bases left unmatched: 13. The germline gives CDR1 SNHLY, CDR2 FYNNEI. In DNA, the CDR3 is TGTGCCAGCAGACCCTTTCCGGAGGGGGCTGACACTGAAGCTTTCTTT. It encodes CASRPFPEGADTEAFF.

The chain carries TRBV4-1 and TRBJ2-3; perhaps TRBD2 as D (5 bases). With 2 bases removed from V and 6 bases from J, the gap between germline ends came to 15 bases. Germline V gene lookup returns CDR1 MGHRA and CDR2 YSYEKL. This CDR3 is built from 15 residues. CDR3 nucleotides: TGCGCCAGCAGCCAAACGGCGGGCGCGAGGGATACGCAGTATTTT. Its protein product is CASSQTAGARDTQYF.

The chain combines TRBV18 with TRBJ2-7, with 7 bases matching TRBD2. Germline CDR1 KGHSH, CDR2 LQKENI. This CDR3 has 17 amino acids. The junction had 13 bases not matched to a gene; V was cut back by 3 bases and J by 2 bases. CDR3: CASSPLRAGATPYEQYF. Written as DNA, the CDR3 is TGTGCCAGCTCACCTCTACGGGCGGGAGCGACCCCCTACGAGCAGTACTTC.

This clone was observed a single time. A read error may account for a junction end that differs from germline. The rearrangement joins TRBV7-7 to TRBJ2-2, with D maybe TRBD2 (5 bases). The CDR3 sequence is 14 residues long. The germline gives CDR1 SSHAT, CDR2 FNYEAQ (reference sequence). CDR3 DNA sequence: TGTGCTAGCAGCTTAGCGATCAACACCGGGGAGCTGTTTTTT. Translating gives CASSLAINTGELFF.

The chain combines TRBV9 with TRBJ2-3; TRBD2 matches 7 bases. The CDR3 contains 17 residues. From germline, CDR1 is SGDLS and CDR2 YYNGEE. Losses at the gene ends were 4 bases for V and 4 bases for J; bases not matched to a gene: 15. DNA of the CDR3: TGTGCCAGCAGCCCCCGACTAGCCCAAAGCGGCCCAGATACGCAGTATTTT. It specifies CASSPRLAQSGPDTQYF.

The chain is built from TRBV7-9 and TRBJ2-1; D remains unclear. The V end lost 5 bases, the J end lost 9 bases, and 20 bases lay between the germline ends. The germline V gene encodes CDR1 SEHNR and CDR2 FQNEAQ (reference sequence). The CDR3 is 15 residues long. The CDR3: CASSLTLTEAGEQFF. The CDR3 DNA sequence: TGTGCCAGCAGCCTAACCCTGACCGAGGCAGGTGAGCAGTTCTTC. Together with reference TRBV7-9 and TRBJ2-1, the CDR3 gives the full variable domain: DTGVSQNPRHKITKRGQNVTFRCDPISEHNRLYWYRQTLGQGPEFLTYFQNEAQLEKSRLLSDRFSAERPKGSFSTLEIQRTEQGDSAMYLCASSLTLTEAGEQFFGPGTRLTVL.

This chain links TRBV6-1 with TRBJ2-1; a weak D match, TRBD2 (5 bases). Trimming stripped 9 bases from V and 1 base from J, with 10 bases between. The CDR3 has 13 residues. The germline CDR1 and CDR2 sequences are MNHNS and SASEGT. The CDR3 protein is CASSSGSYNEQFF. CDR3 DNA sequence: TGTGCCAGTTCGAGCGGATCCTACAATGAGCAGTTCTTC.

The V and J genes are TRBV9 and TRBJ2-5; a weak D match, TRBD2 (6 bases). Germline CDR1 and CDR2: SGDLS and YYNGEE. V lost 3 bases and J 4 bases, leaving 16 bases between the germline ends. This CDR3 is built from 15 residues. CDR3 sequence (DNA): TGTGCCAGCAGCGCCGGCCTAGCGTCGGGAGAGACCCAGTACTTC. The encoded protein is CASSAGLASGETQYF.

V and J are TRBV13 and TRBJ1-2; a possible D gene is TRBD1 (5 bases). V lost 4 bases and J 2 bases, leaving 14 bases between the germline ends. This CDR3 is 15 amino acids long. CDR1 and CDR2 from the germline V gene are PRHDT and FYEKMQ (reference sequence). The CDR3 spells CASSSTANTNYGYTF. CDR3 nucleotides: TGTGCCAGCAGCTCGACAGCGAATACCAACTATGGCTACACCTTC. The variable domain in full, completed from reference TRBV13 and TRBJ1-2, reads AAGVIQSPRHLIKEKRETATLKCYPIPRHDTVYWYQQGPGQDPQFLISFYEKMQSDKGSIPDRFSAQQFSDYHSELNMSSLELGDSALYFCASSSTANTNYGYTFGSGTRLTVV.

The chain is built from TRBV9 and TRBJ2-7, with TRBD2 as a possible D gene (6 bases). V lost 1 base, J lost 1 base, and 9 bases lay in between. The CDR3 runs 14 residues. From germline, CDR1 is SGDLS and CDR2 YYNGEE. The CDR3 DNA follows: TGTGCCAGCAGCGTATCGGGGACTTCCTACGAGCAGTACTTC. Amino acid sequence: CASSVSGTSYEQYF.

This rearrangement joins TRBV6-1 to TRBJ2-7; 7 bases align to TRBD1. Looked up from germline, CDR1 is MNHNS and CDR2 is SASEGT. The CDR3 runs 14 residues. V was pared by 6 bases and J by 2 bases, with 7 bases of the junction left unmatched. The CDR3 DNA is TGTGCCAGCAGGGACGGGACAGTCCCCTACGAGCAGTACTTC. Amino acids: CASRDGTVPYEQYF.

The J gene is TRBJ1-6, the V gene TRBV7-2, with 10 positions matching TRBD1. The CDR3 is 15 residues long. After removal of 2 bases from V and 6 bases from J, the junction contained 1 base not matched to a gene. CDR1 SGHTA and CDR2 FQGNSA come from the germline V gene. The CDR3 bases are TGTGCCAGCAGCTTACGACAGGGGGCTAATTCACCCCTCCACTTT. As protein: CASSLRQGANSPLHF.

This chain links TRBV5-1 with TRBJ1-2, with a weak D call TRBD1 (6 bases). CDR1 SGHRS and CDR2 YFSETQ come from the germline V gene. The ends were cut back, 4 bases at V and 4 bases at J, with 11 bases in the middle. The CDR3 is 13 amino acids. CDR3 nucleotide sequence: TGCGCCAGCAGCCCGACAGGCTTCTATGGCTACACCTTC. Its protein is CASSPTGFYGYTF.

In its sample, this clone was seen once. The chain's CDR3 is CASSRAPHQPQHF. DNA for the CDR3: TGTGCCAGCAGTCGGGCCCCCCATCAGCCCCAGCATTTT. The J gene is TRBJ1-5, the V gene TRBV27, with D hard to call. Germline V lookup: CDR1 MNHEY, CDR2 SMNVEV (reference sequence). V lost 5 bases and J 5 bases, leaving 10 bases between the germline ends. The CDR3 runs to 13 residues.